There are many counts of the clone carrying this TCR beta chain. The antigen remains undetermined. The authors incorporated unique molecular identifiers into the TCR beta cDNA libraries. Each CDR3 protein is one row after TCRdb ran MiXCR on the PCR reads. This repertoire shows over 700,000 distinct CDR3 sequences, 25% to 30% found once; its top ten account for around 0.56%. The germline V gene has CDR1 MGHDK and CDR2 SYGVNS. Between the trimmed V and J ends, which lost 5 bases and 3 bases, there was a span of 11 bases. The CDR3 is 13 residues long. The data derive from a study of post-analysis software for immune sequencing data. Study-wide findings and caveats: Those with multiple sclerosis, the patient group, showed significantly lower normalized Chao1 diversity than controls. About five TRBV segments, including TRBV5-6, TRBV5-1 and TRBV20-1, were more frequent in patients than controls.

The sequencing input was blood. The receptor comes from a girl aged 10 to 17 with multiple sclerosis. The rearrangement links TRBV25-1 to TRBJ2-7, with D perhaps given as TRBD1 or TRBD2 (5 bases each). The CDR3 nucleotides read TGTGCCAGCAGTAGGACGGGGCACTACGAGCAGTACTTC. Protein product: CASSRTGHYEQYF.